Here is one T cell receptor (beta chain) with its context. The antigen is unknown. Each sample had at least 6 million PBMCs isolated. For the second PCR, which ran for 7 to 11 cycles, a sample-barcoded 5' primer and a J-beta primer mix were used. Paired-end reads containing CDR3 totaled no fewer than 2.5 million for each sample. TCRdb ran MiXCR on the 5' RACE reads and lists one entry per CDR3 protein. This table has about 1,400,000 distinct CDR3 sequences, approximately 40% appearing once. The CDR3 is 16 amino acids. The V end was cut by 0 bases, the J end by 10 bases, with 22 bases between. CDR1 and CDR2 from the germline V gene are SGHKS and YYEKEE (reference sequence). This entry is derived from a study of blood T cells in healthy people across ages. The study's findings and limits: Underestimates were what the diversity estimates from one million T cells were considered to be.

The chain couples TRBV5-5 to TRBJ1-2; possible D gene TRBD1, 6 bases. This receptor was taken from a woman under 30 in good health. Sequencing was performed on blood. The DNA of the CDR3 is TGTGCCAGCAGCTTGGTATGGACAGATGAAGTCCAGGACTACACCTTC. Encoded protein: CASSLVWTDEVQDYTF.